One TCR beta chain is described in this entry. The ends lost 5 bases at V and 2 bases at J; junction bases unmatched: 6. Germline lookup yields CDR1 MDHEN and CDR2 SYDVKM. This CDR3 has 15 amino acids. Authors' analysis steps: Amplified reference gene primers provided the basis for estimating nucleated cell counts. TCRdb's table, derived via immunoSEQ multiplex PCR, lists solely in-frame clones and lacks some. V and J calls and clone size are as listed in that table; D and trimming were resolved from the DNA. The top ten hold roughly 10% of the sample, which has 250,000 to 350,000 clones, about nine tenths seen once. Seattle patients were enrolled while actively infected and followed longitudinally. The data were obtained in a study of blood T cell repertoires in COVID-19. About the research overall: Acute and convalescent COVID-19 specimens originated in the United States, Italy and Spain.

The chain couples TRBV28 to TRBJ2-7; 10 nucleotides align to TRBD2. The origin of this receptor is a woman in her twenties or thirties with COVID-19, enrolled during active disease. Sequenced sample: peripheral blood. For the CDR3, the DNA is TGTGCCAGCAGTCAAGGGACTAGCGTCCCCTACGAGCAGTACTTC. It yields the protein CASSQGTSVPYEQYF.